The clone carrying this T cell receptor (beta chain) was counted only a few times. Time point given: newly diagnosed GD, antithyroid drugs for less than 3 months. PBMCs were the source of the RNA used for TCR sequencing. Peripheral blood, at roughly 9 milliliters, went into EDTA tubes. Sequencing libraries for TCR beta were prepared with iRepertoire HTBI primers and Arm-PCR of CDR3 regions. TCRdb fed the multiplex PCR reads into MiXCR, producing one record per CDR3 protein. The data show over 500,000 distinct CDR3 sequences, with 16% seen just once and approximately 20% held by the top ten. This record comes from a study of regulatory T cells in long-lasting Graves disease. The sample was also reused in another study, on T cells in Graves' hyperthyroidism and ophthalmopathy.

Sample: peripheral blood mononuclear cells (PBMCs), taken at new diagnosis, from a patient treated with antithyroid drugs. The receptor's source is a woman in her 30s with Graves disease.

For the CDR3, the DNA is TGCAGTGCTAGAGAGGGGGGGGCGCGGGCTGAAGCTTTCTTT. This translates into CSAREGGARAEAFF. The V gene is TRBV20-1, the J gene TRBJ1-1; D might be TRBD1 (6 bases). The germline V gene has CDR1 DFQATT and CDR2 SNEGSKA (reference sequence). Trimming shortened V by 0 bases and J by 6 bases, and 14 bases separated the two germline ends. This CDR3 is built from 14 residues.